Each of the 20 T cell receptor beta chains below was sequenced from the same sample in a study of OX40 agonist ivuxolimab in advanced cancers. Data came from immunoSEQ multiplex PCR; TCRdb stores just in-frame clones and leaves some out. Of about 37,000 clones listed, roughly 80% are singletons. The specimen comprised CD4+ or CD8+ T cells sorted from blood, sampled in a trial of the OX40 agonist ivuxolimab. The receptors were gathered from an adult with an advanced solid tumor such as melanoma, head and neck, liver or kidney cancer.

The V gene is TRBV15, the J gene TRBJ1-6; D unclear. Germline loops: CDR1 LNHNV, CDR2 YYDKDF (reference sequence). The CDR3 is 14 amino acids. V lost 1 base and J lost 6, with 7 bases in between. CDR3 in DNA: TGTGCCACCAGCAGAGCGTGGGGTAATTCACCCCTCCACTTT. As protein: CATSRAWGNSPLHF.

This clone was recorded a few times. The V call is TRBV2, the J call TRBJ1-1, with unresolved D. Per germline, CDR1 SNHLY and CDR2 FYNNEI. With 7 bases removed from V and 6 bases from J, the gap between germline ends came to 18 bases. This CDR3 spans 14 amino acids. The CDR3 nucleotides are TGTGCCAGCATCGACCGGCGGGGAAGTTCTGAAGCTTTCTTT. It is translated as CASIDRRGSSEAFF.

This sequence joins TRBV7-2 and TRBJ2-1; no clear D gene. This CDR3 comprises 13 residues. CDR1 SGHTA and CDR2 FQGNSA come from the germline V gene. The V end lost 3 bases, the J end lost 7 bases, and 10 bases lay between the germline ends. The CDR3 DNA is TGTGCCAGCAGCTTTCTTCTGGGGAATGAGCAGTTCTTC. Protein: CASSFLLGNEQFF.

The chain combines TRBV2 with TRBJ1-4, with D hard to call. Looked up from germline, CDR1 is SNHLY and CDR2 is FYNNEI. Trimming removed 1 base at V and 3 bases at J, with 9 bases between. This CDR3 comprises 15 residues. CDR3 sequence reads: CASSEEHSPNEKLFF. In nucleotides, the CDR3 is TGTGCCAGCAGTGAAGAGCACAGCCCTAATGAAAAACTGTTTTTT.

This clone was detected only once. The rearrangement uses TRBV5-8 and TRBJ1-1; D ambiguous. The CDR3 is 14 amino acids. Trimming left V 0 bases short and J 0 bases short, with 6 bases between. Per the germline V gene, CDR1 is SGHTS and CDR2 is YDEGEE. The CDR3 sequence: CASSLVGLNTEAFF. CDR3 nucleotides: TGTGCCAGCAGCTTGGTGGGCCTGAACACTGAAGCTTTCTTT.

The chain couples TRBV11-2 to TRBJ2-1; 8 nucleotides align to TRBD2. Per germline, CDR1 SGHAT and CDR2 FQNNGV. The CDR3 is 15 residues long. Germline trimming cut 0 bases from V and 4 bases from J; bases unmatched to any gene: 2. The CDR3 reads CASSLETSGYNEQFF. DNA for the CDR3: TGTGCCAGCAGCTTAGAAACTAGCGGTTACAATGAGCAGTTCTTC. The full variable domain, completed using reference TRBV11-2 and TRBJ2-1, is EAGVAQSPRYKIIEKRQSVAFWCNPISGHATLYWYQQILGQGPKLLIQFQNNGVVDDSQLPKDRFSAERLKGVDSTLKIQPAKLEDSAVYLCASSLETSGYNEQFFGPGTRLTVL.

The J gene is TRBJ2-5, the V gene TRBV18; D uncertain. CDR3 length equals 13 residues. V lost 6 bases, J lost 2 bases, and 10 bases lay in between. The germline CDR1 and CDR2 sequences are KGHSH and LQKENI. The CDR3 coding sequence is TGTGCCAGCTCCCCCGGCCAACAAGAGACCCAGTACTTC. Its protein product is CASSPGQQETQYF.

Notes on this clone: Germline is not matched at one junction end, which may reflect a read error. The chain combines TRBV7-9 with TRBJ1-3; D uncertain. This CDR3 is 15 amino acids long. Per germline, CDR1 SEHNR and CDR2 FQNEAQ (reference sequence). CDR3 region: CASSQDRGSGNTIYF. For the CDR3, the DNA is TGCGCCAGCAGCCAAGATAGAGGTTCTGGAAACACCATATATTTT.

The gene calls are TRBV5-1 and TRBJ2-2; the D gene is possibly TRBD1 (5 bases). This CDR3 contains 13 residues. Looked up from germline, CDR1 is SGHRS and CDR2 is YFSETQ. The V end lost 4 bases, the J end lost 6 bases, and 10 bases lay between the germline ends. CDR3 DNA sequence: TGCGCCAGCAGCGGCGACAGACCCGGGGAGCTGTTTTTT. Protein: CASSGDRPGELFF.

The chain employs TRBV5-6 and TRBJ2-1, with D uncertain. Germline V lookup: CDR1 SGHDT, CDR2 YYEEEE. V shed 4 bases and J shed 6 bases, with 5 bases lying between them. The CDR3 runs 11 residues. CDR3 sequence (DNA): TGTGCCAGCAGCACCCCCAATGAGCAGTTCTTC. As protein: CASSTPNEQFF.

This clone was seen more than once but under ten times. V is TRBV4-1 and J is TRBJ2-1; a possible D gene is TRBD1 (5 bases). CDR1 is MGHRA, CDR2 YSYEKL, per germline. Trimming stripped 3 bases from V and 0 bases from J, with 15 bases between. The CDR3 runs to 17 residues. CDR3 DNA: TGCGCCAGCAGCCAGCTGATGGACATCCACTCCTACAATGAGCAGTTCTTC. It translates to CASSQLMDIHSYNEQFF.

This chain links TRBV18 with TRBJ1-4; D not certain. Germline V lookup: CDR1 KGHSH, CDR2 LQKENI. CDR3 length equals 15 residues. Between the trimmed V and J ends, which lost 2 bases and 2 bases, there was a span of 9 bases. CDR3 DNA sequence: TGTGCCAGCTCACCAAAGGGTAACACTAATGAAAAACTGTTTTTT. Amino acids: CASSPKGNTNEKLFF.

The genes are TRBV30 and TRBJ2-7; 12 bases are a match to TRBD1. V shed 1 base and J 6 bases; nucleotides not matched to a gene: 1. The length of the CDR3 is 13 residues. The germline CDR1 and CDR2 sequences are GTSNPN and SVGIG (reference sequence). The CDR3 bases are TGTGCCTGGAGTGAGGGACAGGGGGCCGAGCAGTACTTC. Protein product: CAWSEGQGAEQYF.

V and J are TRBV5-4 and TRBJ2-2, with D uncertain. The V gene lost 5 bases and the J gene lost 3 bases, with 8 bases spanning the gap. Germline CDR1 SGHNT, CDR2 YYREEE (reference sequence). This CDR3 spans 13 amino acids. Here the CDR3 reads CASSYDYTGELFF. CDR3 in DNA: TGTGCCAGCAGTTACGACTACACCGGGGAGCTGTTTTTT.

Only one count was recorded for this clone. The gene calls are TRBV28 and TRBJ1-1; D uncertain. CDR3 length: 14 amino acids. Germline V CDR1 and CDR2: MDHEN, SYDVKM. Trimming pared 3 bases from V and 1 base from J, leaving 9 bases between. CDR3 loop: CASSFFSSNTEAFF. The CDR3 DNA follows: TGTGCCAGCAGTTTTTTCAGTTCGAACACTGAAGCTTTCTTT.

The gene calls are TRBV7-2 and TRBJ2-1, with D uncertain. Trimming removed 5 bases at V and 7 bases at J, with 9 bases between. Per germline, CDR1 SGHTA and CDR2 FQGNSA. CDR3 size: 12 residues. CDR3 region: CASSTQRNEQFF. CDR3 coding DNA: TGTGCCAGCAGCACCCAGCGAAATGAGCAGTTCTTC.

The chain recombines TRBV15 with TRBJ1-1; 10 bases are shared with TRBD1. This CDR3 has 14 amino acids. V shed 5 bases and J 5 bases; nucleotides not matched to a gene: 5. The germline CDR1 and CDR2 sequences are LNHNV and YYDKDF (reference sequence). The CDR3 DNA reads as TGTGCCACCAGCCGAGGGGACAGGGGAACTGAAGCTTTCTTT. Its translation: CATSRGDRGTEAFF.

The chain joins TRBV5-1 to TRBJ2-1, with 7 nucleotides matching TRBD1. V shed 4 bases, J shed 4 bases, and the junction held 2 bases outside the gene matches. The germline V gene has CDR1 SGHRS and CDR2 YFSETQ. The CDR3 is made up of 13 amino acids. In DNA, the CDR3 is TGCGCCAGCAGCCTGGGACAGTACAATGAGCAGTTCTTC. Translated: CASSLGQYNEQFF. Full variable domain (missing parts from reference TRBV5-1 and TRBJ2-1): KAGVTQTPRYLIKTRGQQVTLSCSPISGHRSVSWYQQTPGQGLQFLFEYFSETQRNKGNFPGRFSGRQFSNSRSEMNVSTLELGDSALYLCASSLGQYNEQFFGPGTRLTVL.

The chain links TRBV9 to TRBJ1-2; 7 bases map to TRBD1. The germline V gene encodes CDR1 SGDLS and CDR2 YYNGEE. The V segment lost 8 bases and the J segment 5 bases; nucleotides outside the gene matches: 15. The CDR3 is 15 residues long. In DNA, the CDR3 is TGTGCCAGTGAGGGCGTGGGGGAGGGGGCTTATGGCTACACCTTC. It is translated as CASEGVGEGAYGYTF.

The CDR3: CASSPRQFSYEQYF. The DNA for the CDR3 is TGTGCCAGCAGCCCTCGACAGTTCTCCTACGAGCAGTACTTC. V gene TRBV5-5 combines with J gene TRBJ2-7, with D tentatively TRBD1 (5 bases). The CDR3 length is 14 residues. V lost 4 bases and J 0 bases, leaving 11 bases between the germline ends. Germline V gives CDR1 SGHKS, CDR2 YYEKEE (reference sequence). Drawing the rest from reference TRBV5-5 and TRBJ2-7, the complete variable domain is DAGVTQSPTHLIKTRGQQVTLRCSPISGHKSVSWYQQVLGQGPQFIFQYYEKEERGRGNFPDRFSARQFPNYSSELNVNALLLGDSALYLCASSPRQFSYEQYFGPGTRLTVT.